The 10 T cell receptor beta chains presented below share a single source sample, sequenced in a study of T cell repertoires in cytomegalovirus infection. TCRdb called the reads again in MiXCR, with one record for every CDR3 protein. The sample consists of about 340,000 distinct CDR3 sequences, 25% to 30% of them appearing once. Their specific antigens are unknown. The sequenced sample was cultured PBMCs, obtained from culture after CMV antigen stimulation. These receptors all come from a human donor in good health (CMV status not recorded). Some clones in this sample may be carry-over from other donors' samples.

This clonotype occurred a few times. The chain employs TRBV25-1 and TRBJ2-3; 7 bases match TRBD2. Germline V gene lookup returns CDR1 MGHDK and CDR2 SYGVNS. The CDR3 spans 13 residues. The V gene end was trimmed by 5 bases and the J gene end by 7 bases; junction bases not matched to a gene: 6. The CDR3 coding sequence is TGTGCCAGCAGTCGTATGGGGGGGAATACGCAGTATTTT. Translating gives CASSRMGGNTQYF.

This chain links TRBV6-6 with TRBJ1-1; D gene uncertain. V was pared by 5 bases and J by 0 bases, with 13 bases between. This CDR3 comprises 15 residues. Germline V gene data show CDR1 as MNHNY and CDR2 as SVGAGI (reference sequence). The CDR3 DNA reads as TGTGCCAGCAGTGACCGGGTAGGGATGAACACTGAAGCTTTCTTT. It specifies CASSDRVGMNTEAFF.

The V call is TRBV6-5, the J call TRBJ1-1, with 10 bases fitting TRBD1. Germline V gene data show CDR1 as MNHEY and CDR2 as SVGAGI. This CDR3 has 16 residues. With 6 bases clipped from V and 0 bases from J, the junction kept 7 bases outside the gene matches. The CDR3 sequence is CASRSDRGLMNTEAFF. The CDR3 coding sequence is TGTGCCAGCAGATCTGACAGGGGGCTTATGAACACTGAAGCTTTCTTT.

This clonotype has just a few counts. The junction departs from the called germline gene at one end, perhaps through a read error. The DNA of the CDR3 is TGCCCCACAGGGTCACCCACAGATACGCAGTATTTT. Residues: CPTGSPTDTQYF. The chain couples TRBV6-2 or TRBV6-3 to TRBJ2-3; D is perhaps TRBD1 (6 bases). The length of the CDR3 is 12 residues. The germline gives CDR1 MNHEY, CDR2 SVGEGT.

The chain couples TRBV7-8 to TRBJ2-4; no clear D. CDR1 and CDR2 from the germline V gene are SGHVS and FQNEAQ. This CDR3 is built from 15 residues. Trimming left V 5 bases short and J 3 bases short, with 14 bases between. DNA for the CDR3: TGTGCCAGCAGCCCCCTGCGGCTGGTCAAAAACATTCAGTACTTC. Translation gives CASSPLRLVKNIQYF.

Many counts were recorded for this clonotype. This sequence joins TRBV11-2 and TRBJ2-7; a weak D match, TRBD1 (6 bases). V dropped 0 bases and J dropped 5 bases, with 11 bases sitting between them. Germline V CDR1 and CDR2: SGHAT, FQNNGV. The CDR3 is 14 amino acids. The CDR3 nucleotides are TGTGCCAGCAGCTTAGAACGTACAGGGCACGAGCAGTACTTC. It encodes CASSLERTGHEQYF.

This rearrangement joins TRBV3-1 to TRBJ2-2; 9 bases line up with TRBD1. The CDR3 runs 16 residues. J was trimmed by 5 bases and V by 0 bases; bases with no gene match: 4. Germline values: CDR1 LGHDT, CDR2 YNNKEL (reference sequence). The CDR3 DNA is TGTGCCAGCAGCCAAGAAGGACAGGGGATGACCGGGGAGCTGTTTTTT. This translates into CASSQEGQGMTGELFF.

The V gene is TRBV14, the J gene TRBJ2-1; D remains unclear. With 0 bases removed from V and 8 bases from J, the gap between germline ends came to 8 bases. The CDR3 sequence is 13 residues long. Per germline, CDR1 SGHDN and CDR2 FVKESK. The DNA for the CDR3 is TGTGCCAGCAGCCAAGAGGTGCGTGATGAGCAGTTCTTC. This gives the protein CASSQEVRDEQFF. Drawing the rest from reference TRBV14 and TRBJ2-1, the complete variable domain is EAGVTQFPSHSVIEKGQTVTLRCDPISGHDNLYWYRRVMGKEIKFLLHFVKESKQDESGMPNNRFLAERTGGTYSTLKVQPAELEDSGVYFCASSQEVRDEQFFGPGTRLTVL.

This clonotype was counted between two and nine times. The chain is built from TRBV7-7 and TRBJ1-5; D perhaps matches TRBD1 (5 bases). CDR1 and CDR2 from the germline V gene are SSHAT and FNYEAQ (reference sequence). Trimming shortened V by 1 base and J by 3 bases, and 13 bases separated the two germline ends. There are 16 residues in the CDR3. CDR3 bases: TGTGCCAGCAGCTTAGTCCAGGGAGGTTTCAATCAGCCCCAGCATTTT. Residues: CASSLVQGGFNQPQHF.

This clonotype came up a few times. V is TRBV12-3 or TRBV12-4 and J is TRBJ1-5; tentative D call: TRBD1 (6 bases). This CDR3 region has 13 residues. V shed 8 bases and J shed 4 bases, with 12 bases lying between them. CDR3 DNA sequence: TGTGCCAGCTCGAAGGGGGAAAATCAGCCCCAGCATTTT. Encoded protein: CASSKGENQPQHF.